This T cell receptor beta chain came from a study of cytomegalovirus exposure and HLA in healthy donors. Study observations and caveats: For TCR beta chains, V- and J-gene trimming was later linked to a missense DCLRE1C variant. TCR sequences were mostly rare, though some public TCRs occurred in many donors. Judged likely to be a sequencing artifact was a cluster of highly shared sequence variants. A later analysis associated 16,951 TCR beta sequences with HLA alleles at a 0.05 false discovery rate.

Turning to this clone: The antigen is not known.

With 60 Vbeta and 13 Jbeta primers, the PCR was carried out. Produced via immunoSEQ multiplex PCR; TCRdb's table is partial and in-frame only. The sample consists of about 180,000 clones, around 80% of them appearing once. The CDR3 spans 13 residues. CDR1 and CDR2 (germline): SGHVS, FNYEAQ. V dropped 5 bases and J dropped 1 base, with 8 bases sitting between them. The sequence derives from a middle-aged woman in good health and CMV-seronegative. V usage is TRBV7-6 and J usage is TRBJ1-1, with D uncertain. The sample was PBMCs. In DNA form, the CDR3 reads TGTGCCAGCAGCGCGGGAGAGAACACTGAAGCTTTCTTT. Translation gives CASSAGENTEAFF. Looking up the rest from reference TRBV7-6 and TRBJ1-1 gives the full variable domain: GAGVSQSPRYKVTKRGQDVALRCDPISGHVSLYWYRQALGQGPEFLTYFNYEAQQDKSGLPNDRFSAERPEGSISTLTIQRTEQRDSAMYRCASSAGENTEAFFGQGTRLTVV.